This TCR beta chain stems from a study of blood T cells in healthy people across ages. The wider study: For every two T cells, template switching captured about one barcoded beta molecule.

To note about this clonotype: As yet, its antigen is unknown.

Primed by a sample-barcoded 5' primer and a J-beta primer mix, a second PCR proceeded for about 7 to 11 cycles. Each CDR3 protein is one row after TCRdb ran MiXCR on the 5' RACE reads. The repertoire has about 1 million distinct CDR3 sequences, around 43% of them found once; the top ten carry 18%. Study results and caveats: The authors considered diversity estimates from one million T cells to be underestimates.

Collection of 9 to 10 milliliters of peripheral blood was performed for each donor. With V trimmed by 4 bases and J by 8 bases, 12 bases remained unmatched. The CDR3 has 16 amino acids. Germline V gene sequence: CDR1 SGHRS, CDR2 YFSETQ. What was sequenced was blood. The chain is built from TRBV5-1 and TRBJ1-4, with TRBD1 matching 9 bases. The clonotype comes from a woman aged 55-70 years in good health. This chain's CDR3 is CASSPNPQGAREKLFF. The CDR3 DNA follows: TGCGCCAGCAGCCCAAACCCACAGGGGGCAAGGGAAAAACTGTTTTTT. Variable domain in full (rest from reference TRBV5-1 and TRBJ1-4): KAGVTQTPRYLIKTRGQQVTLSCSPISGHRSVSWYQQTPGQGLQFLFEYFSETQRNKGNFPGRFSGRQFSNSRSEMNVSTLELGDSALYLCASSPNPQGAREKLFFGSGTQLSVL.